These 19 T cell receptor beta chains share one sample of origin, sequenced in a study of T cells after yellow fever vaccination. TCRdb re-derived calls from the 5' RACE reads in MiXCR, one entry per CDR3 protein. The data contain some 200,000 distinct CDR3 sequences, more than 3% of them seen just once; the ten biggest clones take up 3.2%. Material: CD4+ T cells sorted from PBMCs, obtained 10 days after the yellow fever booster vaccination. The receptors were gathered from a man between 18 and 35 years old who received the YFV17D yellow fever vaccine.

This clonotype was counted a few times. This chain joins TRBV5-1 and TRBJ2-5; 7 nucleotides match TRBD2. With 0 bases clipped from V and 4 bases from J, the junction kept 3 bases outside the gene matches. The CDR3 sequence is 14 residues long. Germline V gives CDR1 SGHRS, CDR2 YFSETQ. CDR3 protein: CASSLEGGGETQYF. DNA for the CDR3: TGCGCCAGCAGCTTGGAGGGCGGGGGAGAGACCCAGTACTTC.

There are many counts of this clonotype. V usage is TRBV6-2 or TRBV6-3 and J usage is TRBJ2-7; 7 positions agree with TRBD1. Germline V gives CDR1 MNHEY, CDR2 SVGEGT. V lost 5 bases and J lost 3; bases outside the gene matches: 13. CDR3 length equals 16 residues. The CDR3 region has the DNA TGTGCCAGCAGTACCCCAGGGACAGCCGCCTACTACGAGCAGTACTTC. Translated, it gives CASSTPGTAAYYEQYF.

A few counts support this clonotype. The V and J genes are TRBV20-1 and TRBJ2-5; D may be TRBD1 (5 bases). CDR3 length equals 15 residues. Trimming took 3 bases from V and 4 from J, leaving 18 bases between them. Germline V gene sequence: CDR1 DFQATT, CDR2 SNEGSKA (reference sequence). CDR3 protein: CSASKGRALGETQYF. DNA of the CDR3: TGCAGTGCTAGTAAAGGCAGGGCATTGGGAGAGACCCAGTACTTC.

The chain combines TRBV5-6 with TRBJ1-2; tentative D call: TRBD1 (6 bases). The V end was cut by 4 bases, the J end by 4 bases, with 20 bases between. This CDR3 is built from 16 residues. Germline lookup yields CDR1 SGHDT and CDR2 YYEEEE. The CDR3 region has the DNA TGTGCCAGCAGCCCGACCGGTGTGGGGGCCGGCTATGGCTACACCTTC. This encodes CASSPTGVGAGYGYTF.

This clonotype was seen only a few times. The V gene is TRBV27, the J gene TRBJ2-1; possible D gene TRBD1, 6 bases. The CDR3 is 17 residues long. Germline lookup yields CDR1 MNHEY and CDR2 SMNVEV (reference sequence). The V gene lost 3 bases and the J gene lost 5 bases, with 20 bases spanning the gap. The CDR3 DNA reads TGTGCCAGCAGTTTGAGTACAACCAGGGGAAGGAACAATGAGCAGTTCTTC. Translating gives CASSLSTTRGRNNEQFF.

V gene TRBV28 combines with J gene TRBJ1-5; D remains unclear. The CDR3 is 13 amino acids. CDR1 is MDHEN and CDR2 is SYDVKM in the germline V gene. The V end was cut by 4 bases, the J end by 5 bases, with 9 bases between. CDR3: CASSSSRDQPQHF. CDR3 sequence (DNA): TGTGCCAGCAGTTCGTCCCGAGATCAGCCCCAGCATTTT.

This clonotype was observed many times. The J gene is TRBJ2-3, the V gene TRBV6-1, with 7 bases aligning to TRBD1. The V gene's germline CDR1 is MNHNS and CDR2 SASEGT. V lost 5 bases, J lost 6 bases, and 5 bases stayed unmatched. The CDR3 is made up of 13 amino acids. As DNA, the CDR3 is TGTGCCAGCAGTCCGACAGGGTGGGATACGCAGTATTTT. It translates to CASSPTGWDTQYF.

This chain joins TRBV28 and TRBJ2-7; 8 bases match TRBD2. The CDR3 has 12 amino acids. Germline lookup yields CDR1 MDHEN and CDR2 SYDVKM. V dropped 6 bases and J dropped 7; count of bases not matched to a gene: 5. The CDR3 loop reads CASSGGAREQYV. CDR3 sequence (DNA): TGTGCCAGCAGCGGGGGGGCTCGGGAGCAGTACGTC.

This clonotype was counted many times. The chain joins TRBV7-8 to TRBJ2-1; TRBD1 agrees at 11 bases. Germline V lookup: CDR1 SGHVS, CDR2 FQNEAQ. The CDR3 is 15 residues long. Losses at the gene ends were 6 bases for V and 7 bases for J; bases not matched to a gene: 8. The CDR3 spells CASRWTGGYENEQFF. CDR3 DNA sequence: TGTGCCAGCAGGTGGACAGGGGGCTACGAGAATGAGCAGTTCTTC. Based on the CDR3 plus reference TRBV7-8 and TRBJ2-1, the full variable domain is GAGVSQSPRYKVAKRGQDVALRCDPISGHVSLFWYQQALGQGPEFLTYFQNEAQLDKSGLPSDRFFAERPEGSVSTLKIQRTQQEDSAVYLCASRWTGGYENEQFFGPGTRLTVL.

This clonotype appeared a few times. CDR3 DNA sequence: TGTGCCAGCAGCCCACAGGCTAACTATGGCTACACCTTC. Translating it yields CASSPQANYGYTF. This chain joins TRBV7-2 and TRBJ1-2; D possibly corresponds to TRBD1 (5 bases). With 5 bases removed from V and 0 bases from J, the gap between germline ends came to 7 bases. This CDR3 is built from 13 residues. CDR1 is SGHTA and CDR2 is FQGNSA in the germline V gene.

Concerning this clonotype itself: The germline gene is not matched at one end of the junction; a read error may be the cause. The rearrangement joins TRBV5-8 to TRBJ1-4; D is perhaps TRBD1 (6 bases). Germline assignment: CDR1 SGHTS and CDR2 YDEGEE. CDR3 length: 13 residues. In nucleotides, the CDR3 is TGTGCCAGCAGCTTAAAAATCCCGCACAGGGAGAGATTT. The encoded protein is CASSLKIPHRERF.

This clonotype has ten or more counts. The chain links TRBV7-3 to TRBJ2-5; weak D call: TRBD1 (7 bases). From germline, CDR1 is SGHTA and CDR2 FQGTGA. CDR3 size: 15 residues. The ends were cut back, 3 bases at V and 1 base at J, with 12 bases in the middle. As DNA, the CDR3 is TGTGCCAGCAGCTTTCAGGGGGGCTTCCAAGAGACCCAGTACTTC. As protein: CASSFQGGFQETQYF.

This clonotype was counted at least ten times. The rearrangement links TRBV5-6 to TRBJ2-2; 8 nucleotides agree with TRBD1. Germline V CDR1 and CDR2: SGHDT, YYEEEE. The CDR3 is made up of 13 amino acids. The V gene end was trimmed by 4 bases and the J gene end by 13 bases; junction bases not matched to a gene: 9. DNA of the CDR3: TGTGCCAGCAGCCCCCAAGACGACAGGGGGCTGTTTTTT. Translation gives CASSPQDDRGLFF.

This clonotype came up many times. The chain joins TRBV5-5 to TRBJ2-5; D remains ambiguous. The CDR3 runs 15 residues. Between the trimmed V and J ends, which lost 4 bases and 4 bases, there was a span of 17 bases. The germline V gene has CDR1 SGHKS and CDR2 YYEKEE (reference sequence). This CDR3 is CASSPPPDGVETQYF. As DNA, the CDR3 is TGTGCCAGCAGCCCTCCCCCCGACGGAGTAGAGACCCAGTACTTC.

This clonotype turned up a few times. CDR3 in amino acids: CASSGTGGWVQPQHF. In DNA form, the CDR3 reads TGTGCCAGCAGCGGGACAGGGGGCTGGGTTCAGCCCCAGCATTTT. This chain connects TRBV7-9 to TRBJ1-5; TRBD1 matches 12 bases. Germline V lookup: CDR1 SEHNR, CDR2 FQNEAQ (reference sequence). V dropped 5 bases and J dropped 6; count of bases not matched to a gene: 5. The CDR3 contains 15 residues.

In its sample, this clonotype was seen many times. This chain uses TRBV5-1 with TRBJ2-2; D is undetermined. The germline gives CDR1 SGHRS, CDR2 YFSETQ. The CDR3 loop spans 17 amino acids. V lost 1 base and J 2 bases, leaving 15 bases between the germline ends. The CDR3, as DNA: TGCGCCAGCAGCTTGCCCCTGGGGAAGACCAACACCGGGGAGCTGTTTTTT. Translated: CASSLPLGKTNTGELFF.

The table lists this clonotype with a few counts. J is TRBJ1-6 and V is TRBV7-2; weak D call: TRBD1 (5 bases). The CDR3 extends over 15 amino acids. CDR1 and CDR2 from the germline V gene are SGHTA and FQGNSA. V dropped 5 bases and J dropped 7 bases, with 15 bases sitting between them. CDR3 sequence (DNA): TGTGCCAGCAGCCAATTCGGGGGGGTGAATTCACCCCTCCACTTT. Translation: CASSQFGGVNSPLHF.

The J gene is TRBJ1-2, the V gene TRBV19; the D is unclear. This CDR3 spans 15 amino acids. With 3 bases removed from V and 4 bases from J, the gap between germline ends came to 15 bases. From germline, CDR1 is LNHDA and CDR2 SQIVND (reference sequence). CDR3 sequence: CASSIPMNVLYGYTF. The CDR3 bases are TGTGCCAGTAGTATTCCGATGAATGTCCTCTATGGCTACACCTTC.

This chain joins TRBV29-1 and TRBJ1-1, with D unresolved. Per the germline V gene, CDR1 is SQVTM and CDR2 is ANQGSEA. The CDR3 runs to 12 residues. Between the trimmed V and J ends, which lost 3 bases and 3 bases, there was a span of 8 bases. The CDR3 DNA reads TGCAGCGTTGAGGCAGACCACACTGAAGCTTTCTTT. This encodes CSVEADHTEAFF.